Presented here are 19 T cell receptor beta chains from one specimen sequenced in a study of shared clonotypes between healthy human individuals. The data were produced by immunoSEQ multiplex PCR, yet TCRdb's version contains in-frame clones alone and is incomplete. The sample has about 2,200,000 clones, under 95% seen once. The naive CD8 fraction comprised CD45RO-negative cells positively selected for CCR7 and excluded terminally differentiated effector memory CD45RA+ cells. Sequenced: naive CD8+ T cells from PBMCs. These receptor sequences come from a man aged 18 to 30 in good health. Some clones in this sample may be carry-over from other donors' samples.

This clone was detected only once. The rearrangement uses TRBV13 and TRBJ2-1; 13 bases are shared with TRBD2. The V segment lost 1 base and the J segment 10 bases; nucleotides outside the gene matches: 4. The CDR3 consists of 15 residues. From germline, CDR1 is PRHDT and CDR2 FYEKMQ (reference sequence). The CDR3 reads CASSLETSGRVEQFF. In DNA, the CDR3 is TGTGCCAGCAGCTTAGAAACTAGCGGGAGGGTAGAGCAGTTCTTC. Based on the CDR3 plus reference TRBV13 and TRBJ2-1, the full variable domain is AAGVIQSPRHLIKEKRETATLKCYPIPRHDTVYWYQQGPGQDPQFLISFYEKMQSDKGSIPDRFSAQQFSDYHSELNMSSLELGDSALYFCASSLETSGRVEQFFGPGTRLTVL.

The chain links TRBV27 to TRBJ2-7; 7 bases are shared with TRBD2. The ends lost 3 bases at V and 5 bases at J; junction bases unmatched: 13. The germline gives CDR1 MNHEY, CDR2 SMNVEV (reference sequence). The CDR3 spans 16 residues. CDR3 amino acids: CASSFSRGESSHEQYF. The CDR3 coding sequence is TGTGCCAGCAGTTTTAGTCGGGGGGAATCCTCTCACGAGCAGTACTTC.

The J gene is TRBJ1-1, the V gene TRBV6-5; no definite D call. The CDR3 is made up of 14 amino acids. Germline loops: CDR1 MNHEY, CDR2 SVGAGI. Trimming took 0 bases from V and 9 from J, leaving 14 bases between them. This CDR3 is CASSYSMVAKQAFF. CDR3 DNA sequence: TGTGCCAGCAGTTACTCGATGGTGGCGAAACAAGCTTTCTTT.

J is TRBJ2-7 and V is TRBV11-2; weak D call: TRBD2 (5 bases). V dropped 5 bases and J dropped 4 bases, with 21 bases sitting between them. This CDR3 region has 16 residues. CDR1 and CDR2 from the germline V gene are SGHAT and FQNNGV. CDR3 region: CASSPSTGMIFYEQYF. The CDR3 nucleotides are TGTGCCAGCAGCCCCTCCACGGGGATGATTTTTTACGAGCAGTACTTC.

This sequence joins TRBV4-1 and TRBJ2-3, with 11 bases lining up with TRBD2. J was trimmed by 4 bases and V by 8 bases; bases with no gene match: 8. Germline CDR1 reads MGHRA; CDR2 reads YSYEKL. The CDR3 is 15 residues long. The CDR3 DNA sequence: TGCGCCAGCTTGGAACTAGCGGGAGTATCAGATACGCAGTATTTT. The encoded protein is CASLELAGVSDTQYF.

This clone was detected only once. J is TRBJ2-7 and V is TRBV7-9, with D unresolved. There are 13 residues in the CDR3. Germline V lookup: CDR1 SEHNR, CDR2 FQNEAQ (reference sequence). Trimming removed 3 bases from V and 4 bases from J, with 10 bases in between. The CDR3 DNA reads as TGTGCCAGCAGCTTTTCTGAAGTTTACGAGCAGTACTTC. Protein product: CASSFSEVYEQYF. The whole variable domain, remainder taken from reference TRBV7-9 and TRBJ2-7, is DTGVSQNPRHKITKRGQNVTFRCDPISEHNRLYWYRQTLGQGPEFLTYFQNEAQLEKSRLLSDRFSAERPKGSFSTLEIQRTEQGDSAMYLCASSFSEVYEQYFGPGTRLTVT.

The chain carries TRBV5-4 and TRBJ2-3, with 15 bases fitting TRBD2. This CDR3 is 16 amino acids long. Germline assignment: CDR1 SGHNT and CDR2 YYREEE (reference sequence). Trimming removed 4 bases from V and 6 bases from J; junction bases left unmatched: 6. DNA for the CDR3: TGTGCCAGCAGCGGGCCCGGACTAGCGGGAGGGGATACGCAGTATTTT. Translating it yields CASSGPGLAGGDTQYF.

The chain couples TRBV9 to TRBJ2-7; tentatively, D is TRBD2 (6 bases). CDR1 is SGDLS and CDR2 is YYNGEE in the germline V gene. Trimming pared 4 bases from V and 7 bases from J, leaving 18 bases between. The CDR3 covers 14 residues. The CDR3, as DNA: TGTGCCAGCAGCTTCGGGACGGGGGTTGGAGAGCAGTACTTC. Translating it yields CASSFGTGVGEQYF. Full variable domain (remainder filled in from reference TRBV9 and TRBJ2-7): DSGVTQTPKHLITATGQRVTLRCSPRSGDLSVYWYQQSLDQGLQFLIQYYNGEERAKGNILERFSAQQFPDLHSELNLSSLELGDSALYFCASSFGTGVGEQYFGPGTRLTVT.

The chain links TRBV6-5 to TRBJ2-1; D tentatively fits TRBD1 or TRBD2 (5 bases each). The CDR3 is 15 residues long. The germline V gene encodes CDR1 MNHEY and CDR2 SVGAGI. V was shortened by 7 bases and J by 2 bases, with 15 bases between the two germline ends. CDR3 in amino acids: CASKRDPEAYNEQFF. Written as DNA, the CDR3 is TGTGCCAGCAAGAGGGACCCCGAGGCCTACAATGAGCAGTTCTTC.

This clone was counted once. The chain recombines TRBV9 with TRBJ2-2; the match to TRBD2 covers 12 bases. Germline values: CDR1 SGDLS, CDR2 YYNGEE. This CDR3 contains 18 residues. V was pared by 6 bases and J by 0 bases, with 9 bases of the junction left unmatched. The CDR3 DNA follows: TGTGCCAGCACCCTAGACCTAGCGGGAGGGCCGAACACCGGGGAGCTGTTTTTT. Its translation is CASTLDLAGGPNTGELFF.

The rearrangement uses TRBV10-2 and TRBJ2-2; 16 positions agree with TRBD2. CDR1 is WSHSY and CDR2 is SAAADI in the germline V gene. CDR3 length equals 18 residues. Unmatched junction bases numbered 10, after V lost 6 bases and J lost 6 bases. CDR3 sequence reads: CASRGLAGGPGGPGELFF. In nucleotides, the CDR3 is TGCGCCAGCAGGGGACTAGCGGGAGGGCCCGGTGGTCCCGGGGAGCTGTTTTTT.

This sequence joins TRBV19 and TRBJ2-2; D is uncertain. Trimming removed 0 bases from V and 4 bases from J, with 12 bases in between. Per the germline V gene, CDR1 is LNHDA and CDR2 is SQIVND (reference sequence). This CDR3 contains 16 residues. For the CDR3, the DNA is TGTGCCAGTAGTATAGATCTGAACCCCGGCACCGGGGAGCTGTTTTTT. This translates into CASSIDLNPGTGELFF.

The CDR3 region has the DNA TGTGCCAGCAGATACGGGATCAATCAGCCCCAGCATTTT. Amino acids: CASRYGINQPQHF. The rearrangement uses TRBV6-5 and TRBJ1-5, with D unclear. The CDR3 has 13 amino acids. Germline V lookup: CDR1 MNHEY, CDR2 SVGAGI. Deletions cut 6 bases from V and 3 bases from J, with 9 bases between.

The genes are TRBV2 and TRBJ1-1, with TRBD1 matching over 8 bases. The CDR3 extends over 17 amino acids. V shed 5 bases, J shed 3 bases, and the junction held 14 bases outside the gene matches. The V gene's germline CDR1 is SNHLY and CDR2 FYNNEI. DNA for the CDR3: TGTGCCAGCAGTCCCCTACCTTACAGGGGGGTCCACACTGAAGCTTTCTTT. Residues: CASSPLPYRGVHTEAFF. Based on the CDR3 plus reference TRBV2 and TRBJ1-1, the full variable domain is EPEVTQTPSHQVTQMGQEVILRCVPISNHLYFYWYRQILGQKVEFLVSFYNNEISEKSEIFDDQFSVERPDGSNFTLKIRSTKLEDSAMYFCASSPLPYRGVHTEAFFGQGTRLTVV.

The chain is built from TRBV6-5 and TRBJ1-2, with TRBD1 identical over 9 bases. The CDR3 is made up of 15 amino acids. V lost 4 bases to trimming and J lost 4 bases; unmatched junction nucleotides: 7. The germline gives CDR1 MNHEY, CDR2 SVGAGI. The CDR3 region is CASSSPGQGGYGYTF. The CDR3, as DNA: TGTGCCAGCAGTTCTCCGGGACAGGGAGGCTATGGCTACACCTTC.

The rearrangement joins TRBV9 to TRBJ2-5; the D is unclear. Germline V gene lookup returns CDR1 SGDLS and CDR2 YYNGEE. Trimming pared 4 bases from V and 7 bases from J, leaving 17 bases between. The CDR3 sequence is 14 residues long. CDR3 nucleotide sequence: TGTGCCAGCAGCACAACGGGCCTACCGGGGACCCAGTACTTC. It encodes CASSTTGLPGTQYF.

The chain has TRBV19 and TRBJ1-5, with 8 positions matching TRBD1. V lost 6 bases to trimming and J lost 9 bases; unmatched junction nucleotides: 7. Germline-derived CDR1 and CDR2 are LNHDA and SQIVND (reference sequence). The CDR3 sequence is 13 residues long. In DNA, the CDR3 is TGTGCCAGTAGGGACAGGGACGGTGGGCCCCAGCATTTT. Amino acid sequence: CASRDRDGGPQHF.

This chain joins TRBV4-3 and TRBJ2-1, with D tentatively TRBD1 or TRBD2 (6 bases each). From germline, CDR1 is LGHNA and CDR2 YSLEER. The ends were cut back, 1 base at V and 7 bases at J, with 14 bases in the middle. CDR3 length: 15 residues. The CDR3 here is CASSQGLGGWNEQFF. The DNA for the CDR3 is TGCGCCAGCAGCCAAGGCCTAGGGGGGTGGAATGAGCAGTTCTTC.

The V and J genes are TRBV7-6 and TRBJ2-1, with a weak D call TRBD1 (5 bases). Trimming cost V 5 bases and J 0 bases, with 29 bases left between them. From germline, CDR1 is SGHVS and CDR2 FNYEAQ. The CDR3 is 21 amino acids. CDR3 amino acids: CASSPLGGATLIPSSYNEQFF. CDR3 DNA sequence: TGTGCCAGCAGCCCCTTAGGTGGGGCGACCCTAATTCCGAGCTCCTACAATGAGCAGTTCTTC.